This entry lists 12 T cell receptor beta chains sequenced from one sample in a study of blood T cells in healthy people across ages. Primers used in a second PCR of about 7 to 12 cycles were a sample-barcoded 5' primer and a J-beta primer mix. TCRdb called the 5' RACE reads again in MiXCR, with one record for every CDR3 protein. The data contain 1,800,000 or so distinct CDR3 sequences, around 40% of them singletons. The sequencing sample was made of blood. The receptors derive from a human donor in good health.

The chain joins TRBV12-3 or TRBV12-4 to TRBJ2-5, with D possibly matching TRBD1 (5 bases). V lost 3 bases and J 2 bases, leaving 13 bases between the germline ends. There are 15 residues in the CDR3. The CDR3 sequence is CASSFQGMGQETQYF. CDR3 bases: TGTGCCAGCAGTTTCCAGGGAATGGGGCAAGAGACCCAGTACTTC.

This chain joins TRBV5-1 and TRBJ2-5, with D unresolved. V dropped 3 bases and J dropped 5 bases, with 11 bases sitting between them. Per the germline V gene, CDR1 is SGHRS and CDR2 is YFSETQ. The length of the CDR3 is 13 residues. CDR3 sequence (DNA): TGCGCCAGCAGCTGGAGCTTAGTGGAGACCCAGTACTTC. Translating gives CASSWSLVETQYF.

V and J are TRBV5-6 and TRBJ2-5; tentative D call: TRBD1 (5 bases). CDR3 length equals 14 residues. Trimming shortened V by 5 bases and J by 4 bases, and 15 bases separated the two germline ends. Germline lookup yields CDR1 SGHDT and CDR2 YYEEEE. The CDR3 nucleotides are TGTGCCAGCAGTACAAACCTTAGGGGAGAGACCCAGTACTTC. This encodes CASSTNLRGETQYF.

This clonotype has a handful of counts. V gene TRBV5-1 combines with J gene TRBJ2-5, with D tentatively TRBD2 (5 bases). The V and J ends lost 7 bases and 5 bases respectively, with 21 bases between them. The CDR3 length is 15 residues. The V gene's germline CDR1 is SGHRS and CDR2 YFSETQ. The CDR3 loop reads CASGLTGPRRETQYF. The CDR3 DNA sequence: TGCGCCAGCGGCCTCACGGGTCCCAGGAGGGAGACCCAGTACTTC.

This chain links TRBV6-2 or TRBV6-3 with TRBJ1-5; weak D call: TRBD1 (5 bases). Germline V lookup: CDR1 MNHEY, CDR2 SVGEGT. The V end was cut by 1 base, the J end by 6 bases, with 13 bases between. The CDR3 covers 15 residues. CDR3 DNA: TGTGCCAGCAGTTACTACGGGACGGCGGGTCAGCCCCAGCATTTT. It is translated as CASSYYGTAGQPQHF.

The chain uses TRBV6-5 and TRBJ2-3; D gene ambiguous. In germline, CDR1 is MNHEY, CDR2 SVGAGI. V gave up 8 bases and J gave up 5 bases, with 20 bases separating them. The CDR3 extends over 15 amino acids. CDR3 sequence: CASSLGLDFIDTQYF. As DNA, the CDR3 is TGTGCCAGCTCCCTGGGTCTCGACTTTATAGATACGCAGTATTTT.

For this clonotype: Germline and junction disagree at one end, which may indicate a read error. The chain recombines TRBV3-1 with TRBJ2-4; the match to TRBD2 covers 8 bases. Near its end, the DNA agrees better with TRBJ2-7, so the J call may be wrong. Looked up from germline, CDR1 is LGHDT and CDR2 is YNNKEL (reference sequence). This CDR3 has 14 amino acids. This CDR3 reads CASGHSWGTSEQYF. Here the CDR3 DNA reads TGTGCCAGCGGCCATTCTTGGGGGACTAGCGAGCAGTACTTC.

In DNA form, the CDR3 reads TGCGCCAGCAGCCAAGATAGGGCTCCATGGGCCCAGTACTTC. Amino acid sequence: CASSQDRAPWAQYF. This sequence joins TRBV4-1 and TRBJ2-5; D is undetermined. The ends were cut back, 0 bases at V and 9 bases at J, with 14 bases in the middle. The CDR3 sequence is 14 residues long. Germline CDR1 and CDR2: MGHRA and YSYEKL.

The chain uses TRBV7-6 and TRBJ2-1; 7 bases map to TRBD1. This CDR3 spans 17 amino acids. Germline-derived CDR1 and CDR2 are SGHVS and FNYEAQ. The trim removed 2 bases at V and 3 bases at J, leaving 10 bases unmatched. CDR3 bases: TGTGCCAGCAGCTTAATGCTCAAGGGGGCATACTACAATGAGCAGTTCTTC. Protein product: CASSLMLKGAYYNEQFF.

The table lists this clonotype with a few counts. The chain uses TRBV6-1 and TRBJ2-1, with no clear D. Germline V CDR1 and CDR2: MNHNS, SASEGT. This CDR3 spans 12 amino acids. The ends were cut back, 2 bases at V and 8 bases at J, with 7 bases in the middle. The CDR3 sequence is CASSEFNDEQFF. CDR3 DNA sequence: TGTGCCAGCAGTGAATTCAACGATGAGCAGTTCTTC.

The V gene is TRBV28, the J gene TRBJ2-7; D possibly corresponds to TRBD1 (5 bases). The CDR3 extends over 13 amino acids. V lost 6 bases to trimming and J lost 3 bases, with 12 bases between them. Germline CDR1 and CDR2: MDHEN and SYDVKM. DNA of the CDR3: TGTGCCAGCAGGTTAGGCAGGGTCTACGAGCAGTACTTC. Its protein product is CASRLGRVYEQYF.

The DNA of the CDR3 is TGTGCCAGCAGCTCACCCAATGGCTACACCTTC. It encodes CASSSPNGYTF. The rearrangement uses TRBV7-9 and TRBJ1-2; D is unresolved. Germline lookup yields CDR1 SEHNR and CDR2 FQNEAQ (reference sequence). Trimming stripped 4 bases from V and 6 bases from J, with 6 bases between. There are 11 residues in the CDR3.